The entry below gives a single TCR beta chain sequence along with its context. Its antigen is not known. This CDR3 comprises 14 residues. V was clipped by 4 bases and J by 3 bases, with 9 bases between them. The germline V gene encodes CDR1 MNHNS and CDR2 SASEGT. The authors loaded roughly 200 ng DNA, tens of thousands of T cell genomes, into sorted-subset replicate PCRs. Per the original methods: Owing to the provision of junction-only sequences devoid of quality scores by immunoSEQ, filtering differed. TCRdb's table, derived via immunoSEQ multiplex PCR, lists solely in-frame clones and lacks some. For V, J and clone size, that table is used; D and trimming come from the DNA. Of 2 million to 2.5 million clones listed, more than 90% were seen once; the top ten hold 0.13%. The source of the sample is a study of shared clonotypes between healthy human individuals. Partitioning of CD4+ cells yielded a CD45RA+ naive subset and a CD45RA-negative memory subset.

Study-wide results and limits: Depth was large, yet rarefaction showed that sorted-subset sequencing was incomplete.

Sequenced sample: naive CD4+ T cells sorted from blood. Subset in this sample: CD45RA+ positively selected. The chain joins TRBV6-1 to TRBJ2-2; D perhaps matches TRBD2 (6 bases). The sequence was obtained from a man younger than 30 in good health. For the CDR3, the DNA is TGTGCCAGCAGTGTTAAGCGGGACACCGGGGAGCTGTTTTTT. This encodes CASSVKRDTGELFF.